This T cell receptor beta chain stems from a study of blood T cell repertoires in COVID-19. As for the study in general: The cDNA or gDNA used as material had been derived from T cells, B-cell-depleted T cells, or PBMCs.

Original processing methods: Estimates of nucleated cell counts were drawn from the amplification of reference gene primers. Sequenced by immunoSEQ multiplex PCR; TCRdb stores in-frame clones only, minus some. That table is the source of V, J and clone size, and D and trimming were worked out from the DNA. The table shows 250,000 to 350,000 clones, with approximately 84% occurring only once. One Seattle source followed patients from active infection through their disease course. The sample comprised peripheral blood. The source is a human donor with COVID-19, enrolled during active disease. The donor label of this sample is uncertain.

The CDR3 is CASKDRSLSYEQYF. The CDR3, as DNA: TGCGCCAGCAAAGACAGGAGCCTCTCCTACGAGCAGTACTTC. The chain uses TRBV10-2 and TRBJ2-7; possibly TRBD1 for D (6 bases). Trimming removed 7 bases from V and 0 bases from J, with 13 bases in between. CDR3 size: 14 residues. Germline V CDR1 and CDR2: WSHSY, SAAADI.